The 30 T cell receptor beta chains below come from one sample, sequenced in a study of CD8+ T cells in alopecia areata. Noted treatment: oral pan-JAK inhibitor, 5-10 mg twice daily. Sequencing templates came from extracted RNA that was reverse transcribed into cDNA. Produced via immunoSEQ multiplex PCR; TCRdb's table is partial and in-frame only. The sample records around 120,000 clones, under 65% being singletons. Sequencing used CD4+ T cells sorted from blood, obtained at week 4, from a patient treated with tofacitinib. The receptors shown here come from a human donor with alopecia areata.

The V gene is TRBV6-6, the J gene TRBJ1-5; no clear D gene. The germline V gene has CDR1 MNHNY and CDR2 SVGAGI (reference sequence). The CDR3 has 13 residues. V was shortened by 2 bases and J by 0 bases, with 2 bases between the two germline ends. The CDR3 bases are TGTGCCAGCAGTTACGGTAGCAATCAGCCCCAGCATTTT. Protein product: CASSYGSNQPQHF.

There are a few counts of this clone. The chain employs TRBV6-6 and TRBJ2-7; D possibly corresponds to TRBD2 (6 bases). CDR1 and CDR2 (germline): MNHNY, SVGAGI (reference sequence). The CDR3 runs to 13 residues. Trimming shortened V by 8 bases and J by 2 bases, and 13 bases separated the two germline ends. DNA of the CDR3: TGTGCCAGCGGCACGCCGGGAGCCTACGAGCAGTACTTC. Protein product: CASGTPGAYEQYF.

This clone was picked up a small number of times. The V gene is TRBV29-1, the J gene TRBJ1-2; TRBD1 agrees at 7 bases. Trimming at V came to 7 bases and at J to 4 bases, leaving 21 bases not matched to a gene. Germline loops: CDR1 SQVTM, CDR2 ANQGSEA. This CDR3 contains 17 residues. The CDR3 DNA reads TGCAGCGCACAGAAAGGACTCTCGGGGGACAGTGGCTATGGCTACACCTTC. Encoded protein: CSAQKGLSGDSGYGYTF.

The chain carries TRBV29-1 and TRBJ2-5; no clear D gene. The DNA matches TRBJ2-7 better at its end, which makes the J call doubtful. The CDR3 runs 13 residues. Germline V gives CDR1 SQVTM, CDR2 ANQGSEA. The CDR3 bases are TGCAGCGTTTCTGAGTCCGGAACCTACGAGCAGTACTTC. As protein: CSVSESGTYEQYF.

The J gene is TRBJ1-2, the V gene TRBV4-2; 10 positions agree with TRBD1. J was trimmed by 7 bases and V by 2 bases; bases with no gene match: 10. The germline gives CDR1 LGHNA, CDR2 YNFKEQ. This CDR3 contains 16 residues. The CDR3 protein is CASSQSPGQGLGGYTF. The CDR3 DNA sequence: TGTGCCAGCAGCCAATCACCGGGACAGGGGCTAGGTGGCTACACCTTC.

This clone was seen a handful of times. The rearrangement joins TRBV9 to TRBJ2-5; TRBD2 matches 9 bases. This CDR3 region has 15 residues. The germline V gene has CDR1 SGDLS and CDR2 YYNGEE. V was clipped by 1 base and J by 5 bases; unmatched bases: 6. As DNA, the CDR3 is TGTGCCAGCAGCGTACTAGCGGGGCCGCGGGAGACCCAGTACTTC. This sequence encodes CASSVLAGPRETQYF.

The V gene is TRBV4-3, the J gene TRBJ1-1; 7 bases match TRBD1. This CDR3 spans 15 amino acids. Germline trimming cut 1 base from V and 1 base from J; bases unmatched to any gene: 3. CDR1 is LGHNA, CDR2 YSLEER, per germline. In nucleotides, the CDR3 is TGCGCCAGCAGCCAAGTTAGGGGGCGGAACACTGAAGCTTTCTTT. This encodes CASSQVRGRNTEAFF.

This chain uses TRBV6-5 with TRBJ1-5, with D unresolved. This CDR3 has 12 residues. V was cut by 8 bases and J by 2 bases, with 7 bases left in between. CDR1 and CDR2 (germline): MNHEY, SVGAGI. The CDR3: CASGSGNQPQHF. CDR3 bases: TGTGCCAGCGGTAGCGGCAATCAGCCCCAGCATTTT.

The chain couples TRBV6-6 to TRBJ1-2; D is undetermined. The CDR3 has 12 amino acids. CDR1 and CDR2 (germline): MNHNY, SVGAGI (reference sequence). Trimming left V 7 bases short and J 5 bases short, with 11 bases between. The CDR3 loop is CASTGQVYGYTF. The CDR3 DNA follows: TGTGCCAGCACCGGTCAGGTGTATGGCTACACCTTC.

This clone was found a few times. The CDR3 nucleotides are TGTGCCAGCAACACCGGCAGGGGGGACATTCAGTACTTC. The encoded protein is CASNTGRGDIQYF. The chain uses TRBV6-5 and TRBJ2-4, with D possibly matching TRBD1 (7 bases). Germline V gives CDR1 MNHEY, CDR2 SVGAGI. V was pared by 7 bases and J by 8 bases, with 15 bases between. The CDR3 loop spans 13 amino acids.

This clone was detected only a few times. The DNA is omitted, as the CDR3 cannot be located on it reliably, and the CDR3 follows TCRdb's listing. The rearrangement joins TRBV2 to TRBJ1-6. 15 amino acids form the CDR3, both terminal residues included. Germline V CDR1 and CDR2: SNHLY, FYNNEI. The CDR3 sequence is CASILEGPSASALHF.

The chain has TRBV5-1 and TRBJ2-7; 11 nucleotides line up with TRBD1. The CDR3 is made up of 16 amino acids. The germline V gene has CDR1 SGHRS and CDR2 YFSETQ. J lost 2 bases, V lost 3 bases, and 7 bases had no gene match. DNA of the CDR3: TGCGCCAGCAGCTCGTGGGACAGGGGGAATACCTACGAGCAGTACTTC. Its translation is CASSSWDRGNTYEQYF.

The chain is built from TRBV5-1 and TRBJ2-7; TRBD1 agrees at 7 bases. Germline V gene data show CDR1 as SGHRS and CDR2 as YFSETQ. The CDR3 loop spans 14 amino acids. V gave up 3 bases and J gave up 2 bases; unmatched junction bases: 5. The CDR3 DNA reads as TGCGCCAGCAGCTCGCGGACAGGAACCTACGAGCAGTACTTC. This gives the protein CASSSRTGTYEQYF.

This clone has only one observation. As DNA, the CDR3 is TGTGCCAGCACCACGGGGGGAGATACGCAGTATTTT. Amino acid sequence: CASTTGGDTQYF. The chain employs TRBV27 and TRBJ2-3; 7 bases line up with TRBD2. The V gene's germline CDR1 is MNHEY and CDR2 SMNVEV (reference sequence). The V segment lost 7 bases and the J segment 5 bases; nucleotides outside the gene matches: 3. The CDR3 consists of 12 residues.

There are a few counts of this clone. The chain is built from TRBV19 and TRBJ1-1, with 7 bases identical to TRBD1. This CDR3 region has 14 residues. Germline V gene lookup returns CDR1 LNHDA and CDR2 SQIVND (reference sequence). V lost 7 bases, J lost 7 bases, and 12 bases stayed unmatched. Here the CDR3 DNA reads TGTGCCAGTACCGGGACAGTTACAACGGATGAAGCTTTCTTT. This translates into CASTGTVTTDEAFF.

The CDR3 spells CSVEHLPGPAQETQYF. CDR3 sequence (DNA): TGCAGCGTAGAACATCTACCGGGGCCGGCCCAAGAGACCCAGTACTTC. V gene TRBV29-1 combines with J gene TRBJ2-5; the D gene could be TRBD1 or TRBD2 (5 bases each). Trimming cost V 6 bases and J 1 base, with 21 bases left between them. Per germline, CDR1 SQVTM and CDR2 ANQGSEA. The CDR3 runs to 16 residues.

The rearrangement links TRBV10-3 to TRBJ1-6, with 7 positions matching TRBD1. Germline V gene data show CDR1 as ENHRY and CDR2 as SYGVKD. Trimming took 4 bases from V and 10 from J; bases not matched to a gene: 10. This CDR3 has 15 amino acids. The CDR3 spells CAISAGQDRVSPLHF. CDR3 sequence (DNA): TGTGCCATCAGTGCCGGACAGGATCGGGTATCACCCCTCCACTTT.

The gene calls are TRBV5-4 and TRBJ2-3, with D hard to call. Trimming cost V 4 bases and J 0 bases, with 6 bases left between them. The CDR3 covers 13 residues. Germline assignment: CDR1 SGHNT and CDR2 YYREEE (reference sequence). The CDR3 here is CASSPSSTDTQYF. CDR3 DNA: TGTGCCAGCAGCCCCTCTAGCACAGATACGCAGTATTTT.

The V and J genes are TRBV29-1 and TRBJ2-5; no firm D call. V was cut by 5 bases and J by 0 bases, with 13 bases left in between. Germline V CDR1 and CDR2: SQVTM, ANQGSEA. The CDR3 loop spans 14 amino acids. The CDR3 bases are TGCAGCGTTTTCGGCGCGGCGGACCAAGAGACCCAGTACTTC. Residues: CSVFGAADQETQYF.

This clone appeared a single time. The chain carries TRBV5-1 and TRBJ2-7; the D is unclear. The germline CDR1 and CDR2 sequences are SGHRS and YFSETQ. CDR3 length: 14 amino acids. The V and J ends lost 4 bases and 0 bases respectively, with 11 bases between them. The CDR3 DNA reads TGCGCCAGCAGCCTGGGCACGTACTCCTACGAGCAGTACTTC. This codes for CASSLGTYSYEQYF. Full variable domain (rest looked up from reference TRBV5-1 and TRBJ2-7): KAGVTQTPRYLIKTRGQQVTLSCSPISGHRSVSWYQQTPGQGLQFLFEYFSETQRNKGNFPGRFSGRQFSNSRSEMNVSTLELGDSALYLCASSLGTYSYEQYFGPGTRLTVT.

The rearrangement uses TRBV10-3 and TRBJ2-6; 8 nucleotides match TRBD1. Germline CDR1 reads ENHRY; CDR2 reads SYGVKD. V trimming: 9 bases; J trimming: 0 bases; junction bases outside the gene matches: 7. The CDR3 length is 16 residues. CDR3 coding DNA: TGTGCCATAAACGGACAGGGAATCTCTGGGGCCAACGTCCTGACTTTC. Translation: CAINGQGISGANVLTF.

This clone was detected a few times. V usage is TRBV25-1 and J usage is TRBJ1-4; 7 bases match TRBD1. V lost 3 bases to trimming and J lost 8 bases; unmatched junction nucleotides: 9. This CDR3 is built from 15 residues. Germline V gene lookup returns CDR1 MGHDK and CDR2 SYGVNS. The chain's CDR3 is CASSDRRQGEEKLFF. CDR3 DNA: TGTGCCAGCAGTGACCGTCGACAGGGTGAGGAAAAACTGTTTTTT. Looking up the rest from reference TRBV25-1 and TRBJ1-4 gives the full variable domain: EADIYQTPRYLVIGTGKKITLECSQTMGHDKMYWYQQDPGMELHLIHYSYGVNSTEKGDLSSESTVSRIRTEHFPLTLESARPSHTSQYLCASSDRRQGEEKLFFGSGTQLSVL.

This chain joins TRBV30 and TRBJ1-1; D call uncertain. The length of the CDR3 is 13 residues. Deletions cut 1 base from V and 5 bases from J, with 11 bases between. In germline, CDR1 is GTSNPN, CDR2 SVGIG (reference sequence). CDR3 protein: CAWSGGRRTEAFF. The CDR3 region has the DNA TGTGCCTGGAGTGGCGGCAGGCGGACTGAAGCTTTCTTT.

The chain carries TRBV7-2 and TRBJ1-4, with 11 nucleotides matching TRBD1. CDR3 length: 18 amino acids. The trim removed 0 bases at V and 4 bases at J, leaving 7 bases unmatched. Germline assignment: CDR1 SGHTA and CDR2 FQGNSA. This CDR3 reads CASSLAKDRGRINEKLFF. The CDR3 bases are TGTGCCAGCAGCTTAGCTAAGGACAGGGGGCGTATTAATGAAAAACTGTTTTTT.

This chain joins TRBV29-1 and TRBJ1-1; D remains ambiguous. V lost 4 bases and J lost 0, with 9 bases in between. The germline V gene encodes CDR1 SQVTM and CDR2 ANQGSEA. The CDR3 is 13 residues long. The CDR3 sequence is CSVVRGLNTEAFF. The CDR3 nucleotides are TGCAGCGTTGTCCGCGGCCTGAACACTGAAGCTTTCTTT.

In the case of this clone: One end of the junction is discordant with germline, which a read error may explain. This rearrangement joins TRBV10-3 to TRBJ1-2, with D possibly matching TRBD1 (5 bases). CDR1 is ENHRY and CDR2 is SYGVKD in the germline V gene. The CDR3 is 14 residues long. The CDR3 DNA reads TGTGCCAGCAGTTACGGCAGGGAGGCCTATGGCTACACCTTC. Its protein product is CASSYGREAYGYTF.

The chain combines TRBV27 with TRBJ2-2; D is possibly TRBD1 or TRBD2 (5 bases each). Trimming cost V 8 bases and J 4 bases, with 11 bases left between them. The CDR3 consists of 13 residues. The germline V gene has CDR1 MNHEY and CDR2 SMNVEV (reference sequence). DNA of the CDR3: TGTGCCAGCTCGGTGGGACGCACCGGGGAGCTGTTTTTT. It yields the protein CASSVGRTGELFF.

As regards this clone: At one end the junction does not follow the germline gene, possibly because of a read error. The genes are TRBV29-1 and TRBJ2-1; 7 bases are shared with TRBD1. The CDR3 has 14 residues. Germline CDR1 reads SQVTM; CDR2 reads ANQGSEA. The CDR3 DNA is TGCAGCGTAGAAGACAGGGTCGGGAATGATGAGCAGTTCTTC. Translated, it gives CSVEDRVGNDEQFF.

The rearrangement links TRBV30 to TRBJ1-2; D uncertain. V was pared by 3 bases and J by 11 bases, with 16 bases between. The CDR3 extends over 12 amino acids. Germline loops: CDR1 GTSNPN, CDR2 SVGIG (reference sequence). The CDR3 reads CAWRNEGRNYTF. The CDR3 DNA reads TGTGCCTGGAGGAACGAGGGAAGGAATTACACCTTC.

This sequence joins TRBV9 and TRBJ2-1; D remains ambiguous. Trimming took 1 base from V and 8 from J, leaving 4 bases between them. Germline V CDR1 and CDR2: SGDLS, YYNGEE. CDR3 size: 11 residues. The CDR3 spells CASSVLDEQFF. CDR3 bases: TGTGCCAGCAGCGTATTGGATGAGCAGTTCTTC. The full variable domain, its missing parts supplied by reference TRBV9 and TRBJ2-1, is DSGVTQTPKHLITATGQRVTLRCSPRSGDLSVYWYQQSLDQGLQFLIQYYNGEERAKGNILERFSAQQFPDLHSELNLSSLELGDSALYFCASSVLDEQFFGPGTRLTVL.